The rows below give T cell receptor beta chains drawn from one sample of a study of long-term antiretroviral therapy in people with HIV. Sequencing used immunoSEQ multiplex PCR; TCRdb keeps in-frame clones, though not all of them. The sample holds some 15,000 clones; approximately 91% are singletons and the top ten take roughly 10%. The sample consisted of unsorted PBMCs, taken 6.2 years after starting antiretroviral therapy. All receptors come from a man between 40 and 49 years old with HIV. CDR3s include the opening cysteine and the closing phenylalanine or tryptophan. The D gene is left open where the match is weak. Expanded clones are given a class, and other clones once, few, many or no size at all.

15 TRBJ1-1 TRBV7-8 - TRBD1 CASSLSGQPNTEAFF TGTGCCAGCAGCTTATCGGGACAGCCTAACACTGAAGCTTTCTTT
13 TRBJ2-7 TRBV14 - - CASSQENSYEQYF TGTGCCAGCAGCCAAGAGAACAGCTACGAGCAGTACTTC
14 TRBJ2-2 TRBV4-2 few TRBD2 CASSQLGLAQELFF TGTGCCAGCAGTCAACTAGGACTAGCGCAGGAGCTGTTTTTT
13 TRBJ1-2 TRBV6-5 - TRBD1 CASSPDRGYGYTF TGTGCCAGCAGCCCGGACAGGGGGTATGGCTACACCTTC
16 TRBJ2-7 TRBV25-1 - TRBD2 CASSGGLAGGIYEQYF TGTGCCAGCAGTGGGGGTCTAGCGGGAGGGATCTACGAGCAGTACTTC
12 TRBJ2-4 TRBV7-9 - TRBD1 CAGETGIDIQYF TGTGCCGGAGAGACAGGGATTGACATTCAGTACTTC
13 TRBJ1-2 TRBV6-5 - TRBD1 CASSLQGSDGYTF TGTGCCAGCAGTTTACAGGGGTCCGATGGCTACACCTTC
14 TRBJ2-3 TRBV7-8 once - CASSLGGRTDTQYF TGTGCCAGCAGCTTAGGAGGGCGCACAGATACGCAGTATTTT
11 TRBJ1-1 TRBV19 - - CASSIRGEAFF TGTGCCAGTAGTATAAGGGGGGAAGCTTTCTTT
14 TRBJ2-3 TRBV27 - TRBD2 CASRLAGSADTQYF TGTGCCAGCAGACTAGCGGGCTCCGCAGATACGCAGTATTTT
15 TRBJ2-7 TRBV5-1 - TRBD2 CASSLDPAGVYEQYF TGCGCCAGCAGCTTGGATCCAGCGGGAGTGTACGAGCAGTACTTC
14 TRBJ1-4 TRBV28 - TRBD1 CASSSQGENEKLFF TGTGCCAGCAGTTCACAGGGGGAGAATGAAAAACTGTTTTTT
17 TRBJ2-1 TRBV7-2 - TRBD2 CASSPELLAGGYNEQFF TGTGCCAGCAGCCCGGAACTACTAGCGGGAGGCTACAATGAGCAGTTCTTC
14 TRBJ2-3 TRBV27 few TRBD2 CASSLGLASDTQYF TGTGCCAGCAGCCTCGGACTAGCGTCGGATACGCAGTATTTT
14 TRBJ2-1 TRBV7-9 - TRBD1 CASSQGTGINEQFF TGTGCCAGCAGCCAAGGGACAGGGATAAATGAGCAGTTCTTC
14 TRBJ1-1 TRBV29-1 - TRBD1 CSVERGQRNTEAFF TGCAGCGTTGAACGGGGACAGAGAAACACTGAAGCTTTCTTT
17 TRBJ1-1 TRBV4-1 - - CASSQDMVAIRNTEAFF TGCGCCAGCAGCCAAGACATGGTGGCGATTAGGAACACTGAAGCTTTCTTT
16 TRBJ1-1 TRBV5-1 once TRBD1 CASSLGQGALNTEAFF TGCGCCAGCAGCTTGGGGCAGGGGGCCTTGAACACTGAAGCTTTCTTT